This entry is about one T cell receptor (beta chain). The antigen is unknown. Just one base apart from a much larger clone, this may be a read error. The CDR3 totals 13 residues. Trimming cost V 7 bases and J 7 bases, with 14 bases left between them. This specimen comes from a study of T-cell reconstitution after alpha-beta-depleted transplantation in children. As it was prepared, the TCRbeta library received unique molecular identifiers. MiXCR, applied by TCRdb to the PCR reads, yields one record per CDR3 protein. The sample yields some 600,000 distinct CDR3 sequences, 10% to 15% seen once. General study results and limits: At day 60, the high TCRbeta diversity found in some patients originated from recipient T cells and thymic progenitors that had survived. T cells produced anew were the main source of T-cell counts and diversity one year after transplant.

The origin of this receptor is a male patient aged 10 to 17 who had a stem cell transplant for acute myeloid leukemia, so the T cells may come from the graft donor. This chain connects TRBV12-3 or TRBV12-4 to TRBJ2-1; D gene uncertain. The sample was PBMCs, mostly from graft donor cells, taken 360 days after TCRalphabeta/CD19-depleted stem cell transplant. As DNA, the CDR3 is TGTGCCAGCACAGACTGGGCGAAGAATGAGCAGTTCTTC. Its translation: CASTDWAKNEQFF.